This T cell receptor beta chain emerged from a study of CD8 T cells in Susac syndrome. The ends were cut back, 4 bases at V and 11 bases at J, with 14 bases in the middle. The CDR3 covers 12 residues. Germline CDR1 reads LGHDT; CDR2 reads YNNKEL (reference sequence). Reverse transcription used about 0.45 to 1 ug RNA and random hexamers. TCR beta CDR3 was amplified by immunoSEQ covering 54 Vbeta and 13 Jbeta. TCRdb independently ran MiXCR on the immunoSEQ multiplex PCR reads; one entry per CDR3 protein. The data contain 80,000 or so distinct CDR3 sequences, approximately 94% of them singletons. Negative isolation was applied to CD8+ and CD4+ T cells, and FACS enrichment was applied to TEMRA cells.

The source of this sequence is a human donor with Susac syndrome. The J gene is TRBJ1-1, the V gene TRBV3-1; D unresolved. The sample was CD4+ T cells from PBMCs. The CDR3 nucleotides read TGTGCCAGCAGCCTCTCGGGCGATGGGGCTTTCTTT. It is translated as CASSLSGDGAFF.